Described below is a single T cell receptor (beta chain) sequence and its context. Antigen specificity is unknown. This specimen comes from a study of monozygotic twins with inflammatory bowel disease. Overall study results and limits: Between concordant and discordant twins, repertoire similarity failed to differ, a result that limited power may explain.

This CDR3 is 16 amino acids long. Per the germline V gene, CDR1 is SGDLS and CDR2 is YYNGEE. TCRdb re-analyzed the 5' RACE reads; it lists each CDR3 protein once, without DNA. The sample table sets out approximately 390,000 distinct CDR3 sequences. Sequenced: blood. This TCR came from a human donor with ulcerative colitis or Crohn's disease, or a healthy co-twin of an affected twin (not recorded which). The chain recombines TRBV9 with TRBJ1-2. CDR3 amino acids: CASRGGTASSALGYTF.